The 20 T cell receptor beta chains reported below all come from one sample, sequenced in a study of blood T cell repertoires in COVID-19. Generated by immunoSEQ multiplex PCR, the TCRdb table keeps only in-frame clones and is missing some. Among approximately 77,000 clones listed, roughly 90% were seen once. Sequencing was carried out using peripheral blood. All receptors derive from a man aged 50-60 years with active COVID-19.

The chain carries TRBV28 and TRBJ1-4, with 9 bases identical to TRBD1. V gave up 4 bases and J gave up 10 bases; unmatched junction bases: 10. The germline gives CDR1 MDHEN, CDR2 SYDVKM. The CDR3 is 15 amino acids. The CDR3 DNA follows: TGTGCCAGCAGTTCTACAGGGGGCGGGGCCCCAAAACTGTTTTTT. Translation gives CASSSTGGGAPKLFF.

This chain connects TRBV6-5 to TRBJ1-5; TRBD1 agrees at 7 bases. Per the germline V gene, CDR1 is MNHEY and CDR2 is SVGAGI. CDR3 size: 15 residues. The ends lost 5 bases at V and 4 bases at J; junction bases unmatched: 8. Here the CDR3 reads CASSPPTGTNQPQHF. In DNA form, the CDR3 reads TGTGCCAGCAGTCCCCCGACAGGGACGAATCAGCCCCAGCATTTT.

This CDR3 is CASSGGLDNQPQHF. Written as DNA, the CDR3 is TGTGCCAGCAGCGGGGGACTGGACAATCAGCCCCAGCATTTT. The genes are TRBV9 and TRBJ1-5; possibly TRBD1 for D (5 bases). V gave up 3 bases and J gave up 3 bases, with 10 bases separating them. CDR3 size: 14 residues. Germline CDR1 SGDLS, CDR2 YYNGEE.

The V call is TRBV18, the J call TRBJ2-7, with TRBD1 matching 9 bases. Germline CDR1 KGHSH, CDR2 LQKENI. The CDR3 spans 14 residues. The trim removed 6 bases at V and 7 bases at J, leaving 10 bases unmatched. For the CDR3, the DNA is TGTGCCAGCTCCCCCGGGACAGGGTTTGGGGAGCAGTACTTC. As protein: CASSPGTGFGEQYF.

The gene calls are TRBV5-1 and TRBJ1-2; 9 bases map to TRBD1. Germline V CDR1 and CDR2: SGHRS, YFSETQ. Trimming cost V 4 bases and J 4 bases; bases outside gene matches: 14. The CDR3 sequence is 17 residues long. CDR3 in DNA: TGCGCCAGCAGCCCCGACCCGGGACAGGGAGTATTCTATGGCTACACCTTC. Translated: CASSPDPGQGVFYGYTF.

The gene calls are TRBV5-1 and TRBJ1-1; D unclear. The V gene lost 0 bases and the J gene lost 2 bases, with 11 bases spanning the gap. From germline, CDR1 is SGHRS and CDR2 YFSETQ. The CDR3 loop spans 15 amino acids. The CDR3 sequence: CASSLAPGYNTEAFF. The CDR3 DNA is TGCGCCAGCAGCTTGGCTCCGGGATATAACACTGAAGCTTTCTTT.

V is TRBV7-9 and J is TRBJ2-7; possibly TRBD2 for D (5 bases). Germline assignment: CDR1 SEHNR and CDR2 FQNEAQ (reference sequence). Trimming shortened V by 5 bases and J by 6 bases, and 17 bases separated the two germline ends. The CDR3 covers 14 residues. The CDR3 here is CASSMDLRSAEQYF. For the CDR3, the DNA is TGTGCCAGCAGCATGGACTTGAGGAGCGCCGAGCAGTACTTC.

This chain links TRBV15 with TRBJ2-7; unclear D gene. Germline CDR1 reads LNHNV; CDR2 reads YYDKDF (reference sequence). The CDR3 loop spans 15 amino acids. V dropped 0 bases and J dropped 5 bases, with 14 bases sitting between them. CDR3 nucleotide sequence: TGTGCCACCAGCAGAGATATTACTGCCTTCGACGAGCAGTACTTC. Translated: CATSRDITAFDEQYF. Based on the CDR3 plus reference TRBV15 and TRBJ2-7, the full variable domain is DAMVIQNPRYQVTQFGKPVTLSCSQTLNHNVMYWYQQKSSQAPKLLFHYYDKDFNNEADTPDNFQSRRPNTSFCFLDIRSPGLGDTAMYLCATSRDITAFDEQYFGPGTRLTVT.

This chain links TRBV28 with TRBJ1-2; D is possibly TRBD1 (5 bases). V lost 6 bases and J 4 bases, leaving 12 bases between the germline ends. There are 13 residues in the CDR3. Germline V gene sequence: CDR1 MDHEN, CDR2 SYDVKM. The CDR3 protein is CASRGDSSYGYTF. DNA of the CDR3: TGTGCCAGCAGGGGTGACAGTTCCTATGGCTACACCTTC.

This clone was detected once. This chain uses TRBV6-1 with TRBJ1-2; 7 bases match TRBD1. Germline V gives CDR1 MNHNS, CDR2 SASEGT. CDR3 length: 17 amino acids. V trimming: 1 base; J trimming: 3 bases; junction bases outside the gene matches: 11. CDR3 in DNA: TGTGCCAGCAGTGAAGGAGTATTCAGGGGGGCCCACTATGGCTACACCTTC. Its translation: CASSEGVFRGAHYGYTF.

The chain employs TRBV21-1 and TRBJ2-7; the DNA was not used to check the table's D call, TRBD1. TRBV21-1 is termed a pseudogene. The CDR3 is 14 amino acids. In DNA, the CDR3 is TGTGCCAGCAGCCTGTGGACAGGGGACGGCGAGCAGTACTTC. This encodes CASSLWTGDGEQYF.

This clone was counted between two and nine times. The CDR3 loop is CASRLSRGAGTEAFF. CDR3 in DNA: TGTGCCAGTCGATTAAGCCGGGGGGCCGGAACTGAAGCTTTCTTT. This chain links TRBV19 with TRBJ1-1; D might be TRBD1 (6 bases). Germline loops: CDR1 LNHDA, CDR2 SQIVND (reference sequence). V gave up 8 bases and J gave up 5 bases, with 21 bases separating them. The CDR3 totals 15 residues.

This sequence joins TRBV3-1 (or the pseudogene TRBV3-2) and TRBJ2-3; possible D gene TRBD1, 7 bases. This CDR3 has 16 amino acids. V dropped 3 bases and J dropped 2 bases, with 15 bases sitting between them. The V gene's germline CDR1 is LGHDT and CDR2 YNNKEL (reference sequence). In DNA form, the CDR3 reads TGTGCCAGCAGCCACGCAGGGGGGCGAGACACAGATACGCAGTATTTT. This encodes CASSHAGGRDTDTQYF.

The chain links TRBV11-2 to TRBJ2-7; D is perhaps TRBD1 (5 bases). V was pared by 5 bases and J by 7 bases, with 18 bases between. The germline V gene has CDR1 SGHAT and CDR2 FQNNGV. This CDR3 comprises 14 residues. The CDR3 nucleotides read TGTGCCAGCAGCAGGGGTACAGTCGAATGGGAGCAGTACTTC. This encodes CASSRGTVEWEQYF.

This sequence joins TRBV12-3 or TRBV12-4 and TRBJ2-7; the match to TRBD1 covers 8 bases. Losses at the gene ends were 6 bases for V and 5 bases for J; bases not matched to a gene: 3. The CDR3 runs to 12 residues. Here the CDR3 DNA reads TGTGCCAGCAGGGACAGGGTCAACGAGCAGTACTTC. It yields the protein CASRDRVNEQYF.

The chain carries TRBV4-2 and TRBJ1-4; D gene uncertain. The germline gives CDR1 LGHNA, CDR2 YNFKEQ. The CDR3 runs 16 residues. With 0 bases removed from V and 7 bases from J, the gap between germline ends came to 15 bases. This CDR3 is CASSQDRGGSSEKLFF. The CDR3 nucleotides are TGTGCCAGCAGCCAAGATCGGGGTGGGAGTAGTGAAAAACTGTTTTTT.

This chain links TRBV19 with TRBJ2-2; D is uncertain. The ends were cut back, 0 bases at V and 0 bases at J, with 5 bases in the middle. The CDR3 extends over 15 amino acids. The germline V gene encodes CDR1 LNHDA and CDR2 SQIVND (reference sequence). The CDR3 bases are TGTGCCAGTAGTATAGACCAGGCGAACACCGGGGAGCTGTTTTTT. Protein product: CASSIDQANTGELFF.

The chain links TRBV28 to TRBJ1-2; 8 bases are a match to TRBD1. CDR3 length: 14 amino acids. Per germline, CDR1 MDHEN and CDR2 SYDVKM. With 6 bases clipped from V and 7 bases from J, the junction kept 10 bases outside the gene matches. CDR3 nucleotides: TGTGCCAGCAGCCAGGACAGGGTGGCTTTTGGCTACACCTTC. Amino acids: CASSQDRVAFGYTF.

The rearrangement links TRBV6-6 to TRBJ1-2; D is uncertain. Trimming stripped 5 bases from V and 4 bases from J, with 11 bases between. This CDR3 is 13 amino acids long. The germline gives CDR1 MNHNY, CDR2 SVGAGI (reference sequence). CDR3 nucleotide sequence: TGTGCCAGCAGTCCTGGGCGGGGCTATGGCTACACCTTC. Its translation is CASSPGRGYGYTF.

The V and J genes are TRBV7-2 and TRBJ2-3, with D maybe TRBD2 (6 bases). V was cut by 5 bases and J by 0 bases, with 9 bases left in between. The CDR3 runs 14 residues. Germline CDR1 reads SGHTA; CDR2 reads FQGNSA. This chain's CDR3 is CASSQTRSTDTQYF. In DNA form, the CDR3 reads TGTGCCAGCAGCCAGACTAGGAGCACAGATACGCAGTATTTT.